This TCR beta chain emerged from a study of T cell responses to AZD1222 COVID-19 vaccine. Notes on the study in general: Donors were mostly white British, more females; clonal diversity possibly underestimated.

Only in-frame clones appear in the TCRdb table, and some are missing; sequencing was by immunoSEQ multiplex PCR. There are under 95,000 clones in the sample; around nine tenths occur only once, and roughly 7.2% lies in the top ten. Pooled together were second doses at about 4 or about 12 weeks. The germline gives CDR1 GTSNPN, CDR2 SVGIG (reference sequence). There are 15 residues in the CDR3. Trimming took 3 bases from V and 0 from J, leaving 12 bases between them. In its sample, this clone was seen once. Antigen specificity is unknown. This receptor was taken from an adult who received the AZD1222 COVID-19 vaccine. The material was peripheral blood, obtained 28 days after the second AZD1222 dose. V usage is TRBV30 and J usage is TRBJ1-3, with TRBD1 as a possible D gene (5 bases). The CDR3, as DNA: TGTGCCTGGAGGACGCAGGGCCTCTCTGGAAACACCATATATTTT. Translating gives CAWRTQGLSGNTIYF.